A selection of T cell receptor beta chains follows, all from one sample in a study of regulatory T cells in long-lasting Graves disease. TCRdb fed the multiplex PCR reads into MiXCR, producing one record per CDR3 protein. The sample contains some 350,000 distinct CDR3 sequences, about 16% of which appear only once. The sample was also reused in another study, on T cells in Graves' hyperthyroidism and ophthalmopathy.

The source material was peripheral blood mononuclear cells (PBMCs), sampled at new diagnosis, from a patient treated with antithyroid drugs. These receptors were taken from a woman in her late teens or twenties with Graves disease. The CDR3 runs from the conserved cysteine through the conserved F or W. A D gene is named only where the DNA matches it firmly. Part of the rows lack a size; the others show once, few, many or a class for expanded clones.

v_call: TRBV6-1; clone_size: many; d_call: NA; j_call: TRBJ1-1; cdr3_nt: TGTGCCAGCAGTGAATGGGAAGCTTTCTTT; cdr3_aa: CASSEWEAFF
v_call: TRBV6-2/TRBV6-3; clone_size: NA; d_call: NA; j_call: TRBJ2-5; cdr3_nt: TGTGCCAGCAGTTTTGGGTTAGGGGGGATTATGAACTTC; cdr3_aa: CASSFGLGGIMNF
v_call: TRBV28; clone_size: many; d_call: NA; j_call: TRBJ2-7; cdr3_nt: TGTGCCAGCAGGGAAACACAAACCTACGAGCAGTACTTC; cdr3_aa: CASRETQTYEQYF
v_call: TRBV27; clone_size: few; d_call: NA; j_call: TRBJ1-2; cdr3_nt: TGTGCCAGCAGTTTATCGATAGCAGGAGGAGGCTACACCTTC; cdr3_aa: CASSLSIAGGGYTF
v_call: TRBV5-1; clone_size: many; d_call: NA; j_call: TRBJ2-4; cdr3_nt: TGCGCCAGCAGCTTGTCGCTAGCCCAAAACATTCAGTACTTC; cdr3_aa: CASSLSLAQNIQYF
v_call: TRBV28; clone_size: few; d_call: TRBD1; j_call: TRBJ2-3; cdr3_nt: TGTGCCAGCAGTCGGACAGGGGTGGGTACAGATACGCAGTATTTT; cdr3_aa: CASSRTGVGTDTQYF
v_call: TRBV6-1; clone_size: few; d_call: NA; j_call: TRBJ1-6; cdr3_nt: TGTGCCAGCAGCGCAGGAGAACGATCACCCCTCCACTTT; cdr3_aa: CASSAGERSPLHF
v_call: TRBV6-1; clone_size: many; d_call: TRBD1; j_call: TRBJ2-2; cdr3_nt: TGTGCCAGCGGGACAGGGGACACCGGGGAGCTGTTTTTT; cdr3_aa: CASGTGDTGELFF
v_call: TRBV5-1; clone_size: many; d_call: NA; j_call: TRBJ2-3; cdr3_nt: TGCGCCAGCAGCCCCCTCCTTACGGATAGCGGACGCACAGATACGCAGTATTTT; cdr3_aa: CASSPLLTDSGRTDTQYF
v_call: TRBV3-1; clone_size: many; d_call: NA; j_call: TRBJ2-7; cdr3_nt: TGTGCCAGCAGCCCTTCGGCCAGTCCCTTCAGCTCCTACGAGCAGTACTTC; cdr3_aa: CASSPSASPFSSYEQYF
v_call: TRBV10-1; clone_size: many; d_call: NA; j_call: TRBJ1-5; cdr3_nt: TGCGCCAGCACTAGAACAGGACCCAATCAGCCCCAGCATTTT; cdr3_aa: CASTRTGPNQPQHF